This passage covers 19 T cell receptor beta chains from one sample sequenced in a study of T cells in Graves' hyperthyroidism and ophthalmopathy. RNA transcripts were the template for amplifying TCR beta CDR3 regions. HTBI primers were employed in a first-round RT-PCR of the TCR CDR3. TCRdb fed the multiplex PCR reads into MiXCR, producing one record per CDR3 protein. The table includes about 640,000 distinct CDR3 sequences, roughly 20% detected once. Material for sequencing was blood. These receptors all come from a man younger than 40 with Graves' ophthalmopathy.

The chain is built from TRBV7-8 and TRBJ2-2, with 9 bases identical to TRBD2. V lost 5 bases to trimming and J lost 1 base; unmatched junction nucleotides: 2. The CDR3 sequence is 15 residues long. The germline CDR1 and CDR2 sequences are SGHVS and FQNEAQ. In DNA form, the CDR3 reads TGTGCCAGCAGCATTAGCGGGGGGAACACCGGGGAGCTGTTTTTT. The encoded protein is CASSISGGNTGELFF.

The chain links TRBV13 to TRBJ2-7, with a weak D call TRBD2 (5 bases). CDR1 is PRHDT, CDR2 FYEKMQ, per germline (reference sequence). V was shortened by 5 bases and J by 4 bases, with 9 bases between the two germline ends. The CDR3 covers 12 residues. CDR3 sequence (DNA): TGTGCCAGCAGCATCACTAGTTACGAGCAGTACTTC. Translated, it gives CASSITSYEQYF.

The chain links TRBV5-5 to TRBJ2-5, with TRBD1 as a possible D gene (6 bases). V was cut by 6 bases and J by 1 base, with 10 bases left in between. This CDR3 region has 13 residues. Germline V gene sequence: CDR1 SGHKS, CDR2 YYEKEE (reference sequence). The CDR3 is CASNRDTQETQYF. CDR3 DNA sequence: TGTGCCAGCAACCGGGACACCCAAGAGACCCAGTACTTC.

V is TRBV2 and J is TRBJ2-7, with 12 bases fitting TRBD2. Trimming removed 10 bases from V and 5 bases from J; junction bases left unmatched: 9. Germline V CDR1 and CDR2: SNHLY, FYNNEI. CDR3 length equals 14 residues. The CDR3 here is CATRLAGGGDEQYF. The DNA of the CDR3 is TGTGCCACCCGGCTAGCGGGGGGGGGCGACGAGCAGTACTTC.

This clonotype was counted many times. The chain is built from TRBV20-1 and TRBJ2-1; 14 bases map to TRBD2. The CDR3 loop spans 16 amino acids. Germline loops: CDR1 DFQATT, CDR2 SNEGSKA (reference sequence). Unmatched junction bases numbered 8, after V lost 3 bases and J lost 7 bases. Written as DNA, the CDR3 is TGCAGTGCTAGTCCCGGGACTAGCGGGAGAGGGAATGAGCAGTTCTTC. It translates to CSASPGTSGRGNEQFF.

The genes are TRBV3-1 and TRBJ2-5, with D possibly being TRBD1 (6 bases). This CDR3 spans 13 amino acids. Trimming removed 4 bases at V and 5 bases at J, with 11 bases between. The germline CDR1 and CDR2 sequences are LGHDT and YNNKEL (reference sequence). This CDR3 reads CASSPSGGETQYF. Here the CDR3 DNA reads TGTGCCAGCAGCCCCTCTGGGGGCGAGACCCAGTACTTC.

This clonotype came up many times. The V and J genes are TRBV20-1 and TRBJ1-1; D is possibly TRBD1 (5 bases). V was cut by 3 bases and J by 0 bases, with 17 bases left in between. The CDR3 contains 16 residues. The germline V gene has CDR1 DFQATT and CDR2 SNEGSKA (reference sequence). This CDR3 is CSASPGSLTVNTEAFF. DNA of the CDR3: TGCAGTGCTAGCCCAGGGTCCCTTACGGTGAACACTGAAGCTTTCTTT.

The CDR3 DNA follows: TGTGCCAGCAGCCTTATGTGGACTAGCGGCACAGATACGCAGTATTTT. Its translation is CASSLMWTSGTDTQYF. The chain carries TRBV7-2 and TRBJ2-3, with 9 bases aligning to TRBD2. The CDR3 sequence is 16 residues long. J lost 1 base, V lost 5 bases, and 7 bases had no gene match. Per germline, CDR1 SGHTA and CDR2 FQGNSA.

The table lists this clonotype with a few counts. The J gene is TRBJ1-2, the V gene TRBV10-3, with 8 bases that match TRBD1. CDR1 ENHRY and CDR2 SYGVKD come from the germline V gene. The CDR3 sequence is 15 residues long. The V gene end was trimmed by 10 bases and the J gene end by 1 base; junction bases not matched to a gene: 11. The CDR3 bases are TGTGCCACTGAGGGGACAGGAAAACTTAACTATGGCTACACCTTC. It codes for CATEGTGKLNYGYTF.

The table lists this clonotype with many counts. CDR3 protein: CASSLFWGDTEAFF. Written as DNA, the CDR3 is TGTGCCAGCAGTTTGTTTTGGGGAGACACTGAAGCTTTCTTT. This rearrangement joins TRBV28 to TRBJ1-1; D is ambiguous. Trimming removed 3 bases from V and 3 bases from J, with 11 bases in between. CDR3 length equals 14 residues. Germline CDR1 reads MDHEN; CDR2 reads SYDVKM. Full variable domain (rest looked up from reference TRBV28 and TRBJ1-1): DVKVTQSSRYLVKRTGEKVFLECVQDMDHENMFWYRQDPGLGLRLIYFSYDVKMKEKGDIPEGYSVSREKKERFSLILESASTNQTSMYLCASSLFWGDTEAFFGQGTRLTVV.

This chain links TRBV19 with TRBJ1-1, with D maybe TRBD1 (5 bases). The CDR3 has 13 amino acids. Trimming shortened V by 3 bases and J by 4 bases, and 9 bases separated the two germline ends. Germline V lookup: CDR1 LNHDA, CDR2 SQIVND (reference sequence). CDR3 coding DNA: TGTGCCAGTAGTATCCAGGGACGCACTGAAGCTTTCTTT. Protein: CASSIQGRTEAFF.

This clonotype turned up a few times. This chain joins TRBV27 and TRBJ2-1; D not certain. The CDR3 has 14 residues. The germline V gene has CDR1 MNHEY and CDR2 SMNVEV (reference sequence). V gave up 0 bases and J gave up 2 bases, with 5 bases separating them. The CDR3 sequence: CASSLSITYNEQFF. CDR3 DNA: TGTGCCAGCAGTTTATCGATAACCTACAATGAGCAGTTCTTC.

CDR3 in DNA: TGCAGTGCTAGAGATCCGGCTAGCGGGCTCTACAATGAGCAGTTCTTC. Translating gives CSARDPASGLYNEQFF. V and J are TRBV20-1 and TRBJ2-1; 8 nucleotides agree with TRBD2. There are 16 residues in the CDR3. The ends lost 0 bases at V and 3 bases at J; junction bases unmatched: 7. The germline gives CDR1 DFQATT, CDR2 SNEGSKA (reference sequence).

The CDR3 region is CASSPDAGGEETQYF. DNA for the CDR3: TGTGCCAGCAGTCCGGACGCGGGAGGGGAAGAGACCCAGTACTTC. The V gene is TRBV7-2, the J gene TRBJ2-5; TRBD2 matches at 9 bases. Looked up from germline, CDR1 is SGHTA and CDR2 is FQGNSA. With V trimmed by 6 bases and J by 3 bases, 8 bases remained unmatched. This CDR3 has 15 amino acids.

This clonotype was seen ten or more times. V usage is TRBV6-1 and J usage is TRBJ2-3, with a tentative D call TRBD2 (6 bases). Per the germline V gene, CDR1 is MNHNS and CDR2 is SASEGT. The CDR3 is 15 amino acids. V was shortened by 5 bases and J by 3 bases, with 15 bases between the two germline ends. The CDR3 bases are TGTGCCAGCAGTCACGGGGCTAGCGTGACAGATACGCAGTATTTT. This gives the protein CASSHGASVTDTQYF.

Regarding this clonotype: A much larger clone sits a single nucleotide away, making a read error possible. V and J are TRBV20-1 and TRBJ2-7, with 10 bases fitting TRBD1. CDR1 is DFQATT, CDR2 SNEGSKA, per germline (reference sequence). The CDR3 has 15 amino acids. CDR3 bases: TGCAGGGGACAGGGGTCTAGCGGGCGAAGTCACGAGCAGTACTTC. Encoded protein: CRGQGSSGRSHEQYF.

This clonotype showed up many times. The V gene is TRBV5-1, the J gene TRBJ2-1; D possibly corresponds to TRBD2 (5 bases). V lost 1 base to trimming and J lost 7 bases, with 21 bases between them. In germline, CDR1 is SGHRS, CDR2 YFSETQ. This CDR3 region has 17 residues. The CDR3 coding sequence is TGCGCCAGCAGCTTGTCGCCGGGGTATGGAGGAGTAAATGAGCAGTTCTTC. This codes for CASSLSPGYGGVNEQFF. The entire variable domain, with the rest obtained from reference TRBV5-1 and TRBJ2-1, is as follows: KAGVTQTPRYLIKTRGQQVTLSCSPISGHRSVSWYQQTPGQGLQFLFEYFSETQRNKGNFPGRFSGRQFSNSRSEMNVSTLELGDSALYLCASSLSPGYGGVNEQFFGPGTRLTVL.

This clonotype was observed at least ten times. The chain joins TRBV30 to TRBJ2-3, with 8 bases matching TRBD1. Germline V gene sequence: CDR1 GTSNPN, CDR2 SVGIG (reference sequence). Losses at the gene ends were 0 bases for V and 1 base for J; bases not matched to a gene: 0. The CDR3 loop spans 14 amino acids. DNA of the CDR3: TGTGCCTGGAGTGTACAGGGGGGCACAGATACGCAGTATTTT. Its protein product is CAWSVQGGTDTQYF.

At least ten counts were recorded for this clonotype. The chain carries TRBV6-1 and TRBJ1-6; D not certain. Trimming pared 2 bases from V and 8 bases from J, leaving 1 base between. The CDR3 has 11 residues. Germline V gene data show CDR1 as MNHNS and CDR2 as SASEGT. In DNA, the CDR3 is TGTGCCAGCAGTGAATATTCACCCCTCCACTTT. Residues: CASSEYSPLHF.